This is a list of T cell receptor beta chains from one sample in a study of blood T cell repertoires in COVID-19. Data came from immunoSEQ multiplex PCR; TCRdb stores just in-frame clones and leaves some out. The sample contains 200,000 or so clones, 83% of which appear only once. The sample taken for sequencing was PBMCs or T cells enriched from blood (not recorded which). The receptor source for this set is a woman between 50 and 59 years old who had been exposed to COVID-19. Each CDR3 is given with its conserved first and last residue. Fields, in order: clone size, J gene, V gene, D gene, CDR3 length, CDR3 protein, CDR3 DNA. A D gene is named only where the DNA matches it firmly. Rows may omit the clone size; those that give it use once, few, many or a size class.

>once|TRBJ1-1|TRBV15|TRBD1|13
CATTRDREDEAFF
TGTGCCACGACGAGGGACAGGGAGGATGAAGCTTTCTTT
>NA|TRBJ1-2|TRBV14|NA|15
CASSQASVPNYGYTF
TGTGCCAGCAGCCAAGCGAGCGTTCCTAACTATGGCTACACCTTC
>NA|TRBJ1-2|TRBV7-9|NA|15
CASSSTPSPNYGYTF
TGTGCCAGCAGTTCTACTCCATCCCCTAACTATGGCTACACCTTC
>NA|TRBJ1-1|TRBV10-3|NA|14
CAIRPLLSNTEAFF
TGTGCCATCAGGCCCCTACTATCGAACACTGAAGCTTTCTTT
>NA|TRBJ2-5|TRBV7-3|NA|13
CASSLNPGETQYF
TGTGCCAGCAGCTTAAACCCAGGAGAGACCCAGTACTTC
>NA|TRBJ1-6|TRBV6-1|NA|15
CASSEARVYNSPLHF
TGTGCCAGCAGTGAAGCCAGGGTCTATAATTCACCCCTCCACTTT
>NA|TRBJ2-7|TRBV12-3/TRBV12-4|TRBD1|13
CASSSSGTAEQYF
TGTGCCAGCAGTTCCTCCGGGACAGCTGAGCAGTACTTC
>NA|TRBJ1-2|TRBV19|NA|14
CASSIMVTDYGYTF
TGTGCCAGTAGTATTATGGTTACGGACTATGGCTACACCTTC
>NA|TRBJ1-3|TRBV28|NA|13
CASSFRGGNTIYF
TGTGCCAGCAGTTTCCGGGGAGGAAACACCATATATTTT
>NA|TRBJ1-1|TRBV11-2|NA|13
CASSLGGAAEAFF
TGTGCCAGCAGCTTAGGCGGGGCCGCTGAAGCTTTCTTT
>few|TRBJ1-1|TRBV27|NA|13
CASSRRRDTEAFF
TGTGCCAGCAGTCGGAGACGGGACACTGAAGCTTTCTTT
>NA|TRBJ1-4|TRBV12-3/TRBV12-4|TRBD1|13
CASSRQGSSELFF
TGTGCCAGCAGCAGACAGGGCTCGTCAGAACTGTTTTTT
>few|TRBJ1-1|TRBV12-3/TRBV12-4|NA|13
CASTRRGNTEAFF
TGTGCCAGTACCCGGAGGGGGAACACTGAAGCTTTCTTT
>NA|TRBJ1-1|TRBV7-3|TRBD1|22
CASSVSLDRGQKEAKGGTEAFF
TGTGCCAGCAGCGTATCACTCGACAGGGGGCAGAAAGAGGCCAAAGGTGGGACTGAAGCTTTCTTT
>once|TRBJ1-2|TRBV6-5|NA|13
CASSLGLFNGYTF
TGTGCCAGCAGCCTTGGACTGTTCAATGGCTACACCTTC
>NA|TRBJ2-5|TRBV9|TRBD2|15
CASTAREGLRETQYF
TGTGCCAGCACCGCTCGGGAGGGGTTGAGAGAGACCCAGTACTTC
>NA|TRBJ1-1|TRBV7-3|NA|12
CASSFSDTEAFF
TGTGCCAGCAGCTTCTCCGACACTGAAGCTTTCTTT
>NA|TRBJ2-7|TRBV3-1/TRBV3-2|NA|15
CASSQDSRTRNEQYF
TGTGCCAGCAGCCAAGATAGTAGGACTCGGAACGAGCAGTACTTC
>NA|TRBJ2-2|TRBV4-1|TRBD2|16
CASSPRYSGGTGELFF
TGCGCCAGCAGCCCAAGATATAGCGGGGGGACCGGGGAGCTGTTTTTT
>NA|TRBJ1-5|TRBV2|NA|15
CASSKIGTANQPQHF
TGTGCCAGCAGCAAAATTGGAACAGCTAATCAGCCCCAGCATTTT